This TCR beta chain was sequenced in a study of T cells after yellow fever vaccination. In germline, CDR1 is SGHRS, CDR2 YFSETQ. V shed 0 bases and J shed 2 bases, with 7 bases lying between them. CDR3 length: 14 residues. In regard to this clonotype: Its cognate antigen is unknown.

TCRdb independently ran MiXCR on the 5' RACE reads; one entry per CDR3 protein. The sample records about 400,000 distinct CDR3 sequences, 6% to 8% being singletons. Notes on the study in general: Abundant contaminating clonotypes from the bulk population could appear in FACS-sorted repertoires. It was a weaker secondary response, yet one that peaked faster, at day 5 versus 15.

The chain combines TRBV5-1 with TRBJ2-3, with a tentative D call TRBD2 (5 bases). This specimen consisted of PBMCs, obtained 5 days after the yellow fever booster vaccination. This clonotype originated in a man aged 30 to 39 who received the YFV17D yellow fever vaccine. For the CDR3, the DNA is TGCGCCAGCAGCTTGGGGGAGAACACAGATACGCAGTATTTT. Its translation: CASSLGENTDTQYF. The whole variable domain, filled in from reference TRBV5-1 and TRBJ2-3, reads KAGVTQTPRYLIKTRGQQVTLSCSPISGHRSVSWYQQTPGQGLQFLFEYFSETQRNKGNFPGRFSGRQFSNSRSEMNVSTLELGDSALYLCASSLGENTDTQYFGPGTRLTVL.